This T cell receptor beta chain was profiled in a study of blood T cell repertoires in COVID-19. On the study more broadly: COVID-19 samples from acute and convalescent phases originated in the United States, Italy and Spain.

V dropped 5 bases and J dropped 5; count of bases not matched to a gene: 10. CDR3 length: 16 residues. CDR1 is SGHTA and CDR2 is FQGNSA in the germline V gene. Profiled with immunoSEQ multiplex PCR; TCRdb holds only in-frame clones, not every one. The sample records about 220,000 clones, less than 85% being singletons. V gene TRBV7-2 combines with J gene TRBJ2-5, with 11 bases lining up with TRBD1. This receptor was taken from a woman aged 70 to 79 with acute or convalescent COVID-19. Sequencing was performed on peripheral blood. The CDR3 DNA sequence: TGTGCCAGCAGCCGCAACCCCGGGACAGGGGGTGAGACCCAGTACTTC. This sequence encodes CASSRNPGTGGETQYF. Filled out from reference TRBV7-2 and TRBJ2-5, the complete variable domain reads GAGVSQSPSNKVTEKGKDVELRCDPISGHTALYWYRQSLGQGLEFLIYFQGNSAPDKSGLPSDRFSAERTGGSVSTLTIQRTQQEDSAVYLCASSRNPGTGGETQYFGPGTRLLVL.